This is a list of T cell receptor beta chains from one sample in a study of blood T cell repertoires in COVID-19. Assay: immunoSEQ multiplex PCR; the TCRdb copy retains only in-frame clones and omits some. The data hold approximately 450,000 clones, with approximately 90% observed a single time. Sequenced sample: PBMCs or T cells enriched from blood (not recorded which). These receptors originate from a young man who had recovered from COVID-19. CDR3s include the opening cysteine and the closing phenylalanine or tryptophan. Each record gives: clone size, D gene, V gene, J gene, CDR3 protein, CDR3 DNA. A D gene is named only where the DNA matches it firmly. Size is omitted from some rows. Given values are once, few, many or a class for expanded clones.

clone_size: .
d_call: .
v_call: TRBV18
j_call: TRBJ1-5
cdr3_aa: CASSPGAQVAQHF
cdr3_nt: TGTGCCAGCTCACCAGGGGCCCAGGTCGCCCAGCATTTT

clone_size: .
d_call: TRBD1
v_call: TRBV4-1
j_call: TRBJ1-3
cdr3_aa: CASSQDLGRGQDTIYF
cdr3_nt: TGCGCCAGCAGCCAAGATCTAGGCAGGGGGCAAGACACCATATATTTT

clone_size: once
d_call: .
v_call: TRBV18
j_call: TRBJ2-2
cdr3_aa: CASSPAERAGELFF
cdr3_nt: TGTGCCAGCTCACCCGCCGAGAGGGCCGGGGAGCTGTTTTTT

clone_size: .
d_call: .
v_call: TRBV11-2
j_call: TRBJ1-5
cdr3_aa: CASSNNGPQHF
cdr3_nt: TGTGCCAGCAGCAACAATGGGCCCCAGCATTTT

clone_size: .
d_call: TRBD1
v_call: TRBV25-1
j_call: TRBJ1-2
cdr3_aa: CASSERTGGLGGYTF
cdr3_nt: TGTGCCAGCAGTGAGCGAACAGGGGGCCTTGGAGGCTACACCTTC

clone_size: .
d_call: TRBD2
v_call: TRBV28
j_call: TRBJ2-5
cdr3_aa: CASLSSGTQETQYF
cdr3_nt: TGTGCCAGCCTCTCTAGCGGGACTCAAGAGACCCAGTACTTC

clone_size: .
d_call: .
v_call: TRBV30
j_call: TRBJ1-5
cdr3_aa: CAWSGPQGNQPQHF
cdr3_nt: TGTGCCTGGAGTGGCCCCCAGGGAAATCAGCCCCAGCATTTT

clone_size: .
d_call: TRBD1
v_call: TRBV10-3
j_call: TRBJ2-2
cdr3_aa: CAIRPPDRGNTGELFF
cdr3_nt: TGTGCCATCCGGCCACCGGACAGGGGAAACACCGGGGAGCTGTTTTTT

clone_size: .
d_call: TRBD2
v_call: TRBV11-2
j_call: TRBJ2-1
cdr3_aa: CASSLSGGRIYNEQFF
cdr3_nt: TGTGCCAGCAGCTTAAGCGGCGGGAGAATATACAATGAGCAGTTCTTC

clone_size: .
d_call: .
v_call: TRBV6-5
j_call: TRBJ2-7
cdr3_aa: CASSYDNRPGEQYF
cdr3_nt: TGTGCCAGCAGTTACGACAACCGCCCGGGGGAGCAGTACTTC

clone_size: .
d_call: .
v_call: TRBV6-5
j_call: TRBJ2-3
cdr3_aa: CASDGGTDTQYF
cdr3_nt: TGTGCCAGCGACGGAGGGACGGATACGCAGTATTTT

clone_size: .
d_call: .
v_call: TRBV19
j_call: TRBJ2-1
cdr3_aa: CASSIEGRGGEQFF
cdr3_nt: TGTGCCAGTAGTATAGAGGGACGGGGAGGCGAGCAGTTCTTC

clone_size: .
d_call: .
v_call: TRBV10-3
j_call: TRBJ1-6
cdr3_aa: CAISAVAYNSPLHF
cdr3_nt: TGTGCCATCAGTGCGGTTGCATATAATTCACCCCTCCACTTT

clone_size: .
d_call: .
v_call: TRBV30
j_call: TRBJ1-3
cdr3_aa: CAWNKDSSGNTIYF
cdr3_nt: TGTGCCTGGAATAAGGACAGCTCTGGAAACACCATATATTTT

clone_size: .
d_call: TRBD1
v_call: TRBV6-5
j_call: TRBJ2-7
cdr3_aa: CASSRTGAVGEQYF
cdr3_nt: TGTGCCAGCAGTCGGACAGGGGCTGTCGGCGAGCAGTACTTC

clone_size: few
d_call: .
v_call: TRBV6-4
j_call: TRBJ2-3
cdr3_aa: CASSEGLTDTQYF
cdr3_nt: TGTGCCAGCAGCGAGGGACTCACAGATACGCAGTATTTT

clone_size: .
d_call: .
v_call: TRBV12-5
j_call: TRBJ1-1
cdr3_aa: CASGLVDAGGAFF
cdr3_nt: TGTGCTAGTGGTTTGGTAGACGCCGGAGGGGCTTTCTTT

clone_size: .
d_call: .
v_call: TRBV6-4
j_call: TRBJ1-2
cdr3_aa: CASSNTPRETGGYTF
cdr3_nt: TGTGCCAGCAGCAACACACCGCGGGAAACTGGTGGCTACACCTTC

clone_size: .
d_call: TRBD1
v_call: TRBV30
j_call: TRBJ2-3
cdr3_aa: CAWSVTGARADTQYF
cdr3_nt: TGTGCCTGGAGTGTCACAGGGGCCCGGGCAGATACGCAGTATTTT

clone_size: .
d_call: TRBD1
v_call: TRBV30
j_call: TRBJ2-1
cdr3_aa: CAWRNRGRFFEQFF
cdr3_nt: TGTGCCTGGAGGAACAGGGGGCGCTTCTTCGAGCAGTTCTTC

clone_size: .
d_call: TRBD1
v_call: TRBV5-1
j_call: TRBJ1-1
cdr3_aa: CASSLGDRGTEAFF
cdr3_nt: TGCGCCAGCAGCTTGGGGGACAGGGGAACTGAAGCTTTCTTT

clone_size: .
d_call: .
v_call: TRBV6-2/TRBV6-3
j_call: TRBJ2-2
cdr3_aa: CASSSLGTPNTGELFF
cdr3_nt: TGTGCCAGCAGTTCTCTCGGGACTCCGAACACCGGGGAGCTGTTTTTT

clone_size: .
d_call: TRBD1
v_call: TRBV2
j_call: TRBJ2-5
cdr3_aa: CASTTTGVVETQYF
cdr3_nt: TGTGCCAGCACTACCACAGGGGTTGTGGAGACCCAGTACTTC

clone_size: .
d_call: TRBD2
v_call: TRBV7-9
j_call: TRBJ2-7
cdr3_aa: CASSPGLAGVYEQYF
cdr3_nt: TGTGCCAGCAGCCCGGGGCTAGCGGGAGTCTACGAGCAGTACTTC

clone_size: .
d_call: TRBD1
v_call: TRBV28
j_call: TRBJ2-7
cdr3_aa: CASKPGGQGADEQYF
cdr3_nt: TGTGCCAGCAAACCGGGGGGACAGGGGGCAGACGAGCAGTACTTC

clone_size: .
d_call: .
v_call: TRBV7-9
j_call: TRBJ2-3
cdr3_aa: CASSFQGHVTDTQYF
cdr3_nt: TGTGCCAGCAGCTTTCAGGGGCACGTCACAGATACGCAGTATTTT

clone_size: .
d_call: .
v_call: TRBV6-5
j_call: TRBJ2-7
cdr3_aa: CASMRQGGGYEQYF
cdr3_nt: TGTGCCAGCATGAGGCAGGGAGGGGGATACGAGCAGTACTTC

clone_size: .
d_call: .
v_call: TRBV10-1
j_call: TRBJ2-2
cdr3_aa: CASSSQGYTGELFF
cdr3_nt: TGCGCCAGCAGCTCACAGGGATACACCGGGGAGCTGTTTTTT

clone_size: .
d_call: TRBD2
v_call: TRBV28
j_call: TRBJ2-1
cdr3_aa: CASRTSGSYEQFF
cdr3_nt: TGTGCCAGCAGGACTAGCGGGAGCTATGAGCAGTTCTTC

clone_size: .
d_call: .
v_call: TRBV5-4
j_call: TRBJ2-1
cdr3_aa: CASRSGGGSSYNEQFF
cdr3_nt: TGTGCCAGCAGGTCCGGGGGCGGGAGCTCCTACAATGAGCAGTTCTTC

clone_size: .
d_call: TRBD2
v_call: TRBV6-4
j_call: TRBJ2-1
cdr3_aa: CASSLGLEAGEQFF
cdr3_nt: TGTGCCAGCAGTCTGGGACTAGAGGCTGGTGAGCAGTTCTTC

clone_size: once
d_call: TRBD1
v_call: TRBV29-1
j_call: TRBJ2-1
cdr3_aa: CSVDLLGRDRGSNEQFF
cdr3_nt: TGCAGCGTTGATCTGTTAGGGAGGGACAGGGGTTCAAATGAGCAGTTCTTC

clone_size: .
d_call: TRBD1
v_call: TRBV10-3
j_call: TRBJ1-1
cdr3_aa: CAISRDRSNTEAFF
cdr3_nt: TGTGCCATCAGTAGGGACAGGTCTAACACTGAAGCTTTCTTT

clone_size: .
d_call: TRBD2
v_call: TRBV5-1
j_call: TRBJ2-1
cdr3_aa: CASNSQGTSGRNEQFF
cdr3_nt: TGCGCCAGCAACTCACAAGGGACTAGCGGGAGAAATGAGCAGTTCTTC

clone_size: .
d_call: TRBD2
v_call: TRBV11-2
j_call: TRBJ2-7
cdr3_aa: CASSPRLADEQYF
cdr3_nt: TGTGCCAGCAGCCCCCGACTAGCCGACGAGCAGTACTTC

clone_size: .
d_call: .
v_call: TRBV10-3
j_call: TRBJ1-1
cdr3_aa: CAISGGVTYTEAFF
cdr3_nt: TGTGCCATCAGTGGGGGGGTCACCTACACTGAAGCTTTCTTT

clone_size: .
d_call: .
v_call: TRBV6-4
j_call: TRBJ2-3
cdr3_aa: CASSPAGSTDTQYF
cdr3_nt: TGTGCCAGCAGTCCCGCGGGGTCTACGGATACGCAGTATTTT

clone_size: .
d_call: .
v_call: TRBV28
j_call: TRBJ2-7
cdr3_aa: CASSLNQGISYEQYF
cdr3_nt: TGTGCCAGCAGTTTAAATCAGGGAATAAGCTACGAGCAGTACTTC

clone_size: .
d_call: .
v_call: TRBV6-2/TRBV6-3
j_call: TRBJ1-5
cdr3_aa: CASSNQGGPQHF
cdr3_nt: TGTGCCAGCAGTAACCAGGGCGGACCCCAGCATTTT

clone_size: once
d_call: .
v_call: TRBV10-3
j_call: TRBJ1-6
cdr3_aa: CATSPQGYISYNSPLHF
cdr3_nt: TGTGCCACCTCCCCCCAGGGCTATATCTCCTATAATTCACCCCTCCACTTT

clone_size: .
d_call: TRBD1
v_call: TRBV24-1
j_call: TRBJ2-2
cdr3_aa: CATSDPGQGANGELFF
cdr3_nt: TGTGCCACCAGTGACCCTGGACAGGGGGCGAACGGGGAGCTGTTTTTT

clone_size: .
d_call: .
v_call: TRBV12-3/TRBV12-4
j_call: TRBJ1-6
cdr3_aa: CASSAQENSPLHF
cdr3_nt: TGTGCCAGCAGCGCGCAGGAAAATTCACCCCTCCACTTT